This entry concerns a single T cell receptor (beta chain). This sample was included in a study of blood T cell repertoires in COVID-19. Across the whole study: From T cells, B-cell-depleted T cells, or PBMCs came the material, which was cDNA or gDNA.

Original data processing: Estimation of nucleated cell counts was performed using reference gene primer amplification. Clones were read by immunoSEQ multiplex PCR, and TCRdb kept only the in-frame ones, dropping some. That table gives V, J and clone size, and the DNA gave D and trimming. The sample holds 150,000 to 200,000 clones, about 82% seen once. From germline, CDR1 is SGHNT and CDR2 YENEEA. After removal of 5 bases from V and 3 bases from J, the junction contained 6 bases not matched to a gene. The CDR3 runs to 15 residues. Grouping used clinical history reported by participants in a survey and questionnaire. What the recovered Cohort 3 donors had was two negative PCRs, clearance, or symptom resolution.

The gene calls are TRBV11-3 and TRBJ1-3; 8 bases fit TRBD1. The source is a woman under 40 who had recovered from COVID-19. Sequencing was carried out using PBMCs or T cells enriched from blood (not recorded which). The CDR3 here is CASSDSTGDGNTIYF. The DNA for the CDR3 is TGTGCCAGCAGCGACTCGACAGGGGATGGAAACACCATATATTTT.